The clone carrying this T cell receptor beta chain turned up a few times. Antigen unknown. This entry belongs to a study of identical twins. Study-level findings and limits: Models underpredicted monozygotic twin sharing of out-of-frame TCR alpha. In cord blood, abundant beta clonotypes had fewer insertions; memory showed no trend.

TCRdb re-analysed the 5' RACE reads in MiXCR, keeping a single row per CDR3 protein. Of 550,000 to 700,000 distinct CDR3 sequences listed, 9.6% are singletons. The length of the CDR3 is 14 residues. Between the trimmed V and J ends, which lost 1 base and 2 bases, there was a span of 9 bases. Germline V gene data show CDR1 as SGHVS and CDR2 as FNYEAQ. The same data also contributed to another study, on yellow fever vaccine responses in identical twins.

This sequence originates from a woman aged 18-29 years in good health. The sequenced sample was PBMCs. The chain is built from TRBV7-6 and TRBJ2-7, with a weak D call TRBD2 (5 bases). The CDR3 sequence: CASSLDEGTYEQYF. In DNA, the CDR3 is TGTGCCAGCAGCTTAGATGAGGGAACCTACGAGCAGTACTTC. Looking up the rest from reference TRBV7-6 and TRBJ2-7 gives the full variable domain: GAGVSQSPRYKVTKRGQDVALRCDPISGHVSLYWYRQALGQGPEFLTYFNYEAQQDKSGLPNDRFSAERPEGSISTLTIQRTEQRDSAMYRCASSLDEGTYEQYFGPGTRLTVT.